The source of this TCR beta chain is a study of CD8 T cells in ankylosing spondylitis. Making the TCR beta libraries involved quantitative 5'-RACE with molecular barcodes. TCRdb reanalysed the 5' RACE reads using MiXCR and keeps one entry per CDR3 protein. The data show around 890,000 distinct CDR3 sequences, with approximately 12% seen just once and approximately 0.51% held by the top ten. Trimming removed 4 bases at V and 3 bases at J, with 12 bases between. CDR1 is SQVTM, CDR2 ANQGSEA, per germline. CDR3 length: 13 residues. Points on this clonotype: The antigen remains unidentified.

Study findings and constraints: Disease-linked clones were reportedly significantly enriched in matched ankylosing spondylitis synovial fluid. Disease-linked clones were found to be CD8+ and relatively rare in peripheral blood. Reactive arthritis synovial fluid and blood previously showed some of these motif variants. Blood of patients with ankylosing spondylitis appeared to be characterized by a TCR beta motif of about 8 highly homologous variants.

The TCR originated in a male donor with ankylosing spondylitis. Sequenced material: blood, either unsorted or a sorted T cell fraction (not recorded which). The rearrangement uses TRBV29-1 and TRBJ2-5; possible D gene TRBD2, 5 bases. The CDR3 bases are TGCAGCGTTGTTGCCCCGGGAAAAGAGACCCAGTACTTC. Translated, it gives CSVVAPGKETQYF.